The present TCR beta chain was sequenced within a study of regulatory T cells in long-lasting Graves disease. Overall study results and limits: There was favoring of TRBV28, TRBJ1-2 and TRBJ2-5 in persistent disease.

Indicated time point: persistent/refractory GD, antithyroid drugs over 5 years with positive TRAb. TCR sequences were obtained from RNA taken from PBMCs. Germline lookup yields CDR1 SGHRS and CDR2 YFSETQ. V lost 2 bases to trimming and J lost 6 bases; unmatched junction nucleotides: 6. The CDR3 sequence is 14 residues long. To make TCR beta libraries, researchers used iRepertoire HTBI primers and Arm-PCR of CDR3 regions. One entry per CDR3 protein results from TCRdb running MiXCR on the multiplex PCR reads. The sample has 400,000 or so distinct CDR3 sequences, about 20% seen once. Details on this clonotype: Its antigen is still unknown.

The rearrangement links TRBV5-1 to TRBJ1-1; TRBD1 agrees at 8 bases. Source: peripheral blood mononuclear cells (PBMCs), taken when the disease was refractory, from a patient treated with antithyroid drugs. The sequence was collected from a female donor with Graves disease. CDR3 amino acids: CASSLRQGTPEAFF. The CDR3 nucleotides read TGCGCCAGCAGCTTAAGACAGGGGACGCCTGAAGCTTTCTTT.